This TCR beta chain derives from a study of tumor-infiltrating lymphocytes in primary liver carcinoma. Findings and caveats of the study: Relative to tumor region pairs, the tumor-adjacent and tumor-blood pairs showed overlap that was lower.

For this clonotype: What it binds is not known.

They got blood RNA out of unsorted whole blood and also pulled out germline DNA. Production of TCR beta cDNA used around 500 ng total RNA together with a constant-region primer. ARM-PCR, slightly modified, supplied the TCR beta libraries through three nested multiplex PCR rounds. Each of the first two PCR rounds ran approximately 10 cycles with TRBV1-TRBV30 forward and C-beta reverse primers. TCRdb called the multiplex PCR reads again in MiXCR, with one record for every CDR3 protein. Among more than 150,000 distinct CDR3 sequences listed, over 45% were seen once. CDR1 MDHEN and CDR2 SYDVKM come from the germline V gene. The CDR3 has 14 residues. Trimming left V 5 bases short and J 3 bases short, with 14 bases between.

The sequenced material came from peripheral blood. This TCR derives from a man aged 35-49 years with primary liver carcinoma and hepatitis B virus infection. This rearrangement joins TRBV28 to TRBJ2-7; perhaps TRBD1 as D (5 bases). Here the CDR3 reads CASSPNDRFYEQYF. CDR3 coding DNA: TGTGCCAGCAGTCCAAACGACAGATTCTACGAGCAGTACTTC. Full variable domain (remainder filled in from reference TRBV28 and TRBJ2-7): DVKVTQSSRYLVKRTGEKVFLECVQDMDHENMFWYRQDPGLGLRLIYFSYDVKMKEKGDIPEGYSVSREKKERFSLILESASTNQTSMYLCASSPNDRFYEQYFGPGTRLTVT.